Listed below are T cell receptor beta chains from one sample, sequenced in a study of T-cell memory formation after mild COVID-19. Each CDR3 protein is one row after TCRdb ran MiXCR on the 5' RACE reads. Here the sample spans under 300,000 distinct CDR3 sequences, roughly 8.2% being singletons. Sequencing was carried out using PBMCs or a T cell subset sorted from them (not recorded which). The receptors were gathered from a man younger than 35 who had mild COVID-19 (a few samples of this study predate the infection). Cell type and time point are not known. CDR3s include the opening cysteine and the closing phenylalanine or tryptophan. D genes are given only for firm matches. Clone size, where shown, is once, few, many, or a class for clones that have expanded.

D	J	V	size	DNA	CDR3
TRBD1	TRBJ1-1	TRBV12-3/TRBV12-4	.	TGTGCCAGCAGTTTAAGAGGGGGCGCCACTGAAGCTTTCTTT	CASSLRGGATEAFF
.	TRBJ2-1	TRBV29-1	few	TGCAGCGTCCTAGGACAGACCGATGTTCTGGATGAGCAGTTCTTC	CSVLGQTDVLDEQFF
.	TRBJ1-2	TRBV5-1	.	TGCGCCAGCAGCTTGGGTCGGGGACTCTATGGCTACACCTTC	CASSLGRGLYGYTF
.	TRBJ1-5	TRBV7-9	many	TGTGCCAGCAGCTTGGGAACAGGGCACCAGCCCCAGCATTTT	CASSLGTGHQPQHF
.	TRBJ1-3	TRBV29-1	many	TGCAGCGGTGGGTGGGGTACCGATGGAAACACCATATATTTT	CSGGWGTDGNTIYF
.	TRBJ2-1	TRBV7-2	many	TGTGCCAGCAGCTTTTTGACAGCCTACAATGAGCAGTTCTTC	CASSFLTAYNEQFF
TRBD2	TRBJ2-5	TRBV24-1	few	TGTGCCACCAGTGACGGACTAGCGGGGGGAAAACAAGAGACCCAGTACTTC	CATSDGLAGGKQETQYF
.	TRBJ1-2	TRBV18	few	TGTGCCAGCTCGATGAGGGATAGCTATGGCTACACCTTC	CASSMRDSYGYTF
.	TRBJ2-4	TRBV19	.	TGTGCCAGTAGTATAGATTCATTCACCAAAAACATTCAGTACTTC	CASSIDSFTKNIQYF
.	TRBJ2-1	TRBV7-2	few	TGTGCCAGCAGCTTAGTGCCTGTCGGGACGGCACCTAATGAGCAGTTCTTC	CASSLVPVGTAPNEQFF
TRBD1	TRBJ2-7	TRBV20-1	many	TGCAGTGCTAGTTTGGGACAGGGGAGAAACGAGCAGTACTTC	CSASLGQGRNEQYF
.	TRBJ1-3	TRBV4-3	.	TGCGCCAGCAGCCAAGAAACTATCTCTGGAAACACCATATATTTT	CASSQETISGNTIYF
.	TRBJ1-2	TRBV4-3	many	TGCGCCAGCAGCCAAGATTTATGGCAGAACTATGGCTACACCTTC	CASSQDLWQNYGYTF
.	TRBJ2-5	TRBV6-1	.	TGTGCCAGCAGTGATCACAGCCAAGAGACCCAGTACTTC	CASSDHSQETQYF
TRBD2	TRBJ2-1	TRBV12-3/TRBV12-4	.	TGTGCCAGCAGAACTTGGACTAGCGGGGACAATGAGCAGTTCTTC	CASRTWTSGDNEQFF
.	TRBJ1-2	TRBV9	once	TGTGCCAGCAGCGCTCTGGGGGGGCAGTATGGCTACACCTTC	CASSALGGQYGYTF
.	TRBJ2-3	TRBV20-1	many	TGCAGTGCTAGTGGGGGTTCTTCCACAGATACGCAGTATTTT	CSASGGSSTDTQYF
.	TRBJ2-2	TRBV4-2	few	TGTGCCAGCAGCCAAGAACGGGAATCCGGGGAGCTGTTTTTT	CASSQERESGELFF
.	TRBJ2-1	TRBV7-2	.	TGTGCCAGCAGCTTAGTTTTGCACAGGCAAATTGGTGAGCAGTTCTTC	CASSLVLHRQIGEQFF
.	TRBJ2-7	TRBV4-1	.	TGCGCCAGCAGCCAACCAGGGACCTACGAGCAGTACTTC	CASSQPGTYEQYF
TRBD1	TRBJ1-1	TRBV18	few	TGTGCCAGCTCACCACCGACAGGGAGGGAATTCTTT	CASSPPTGREFF
.	TRBJ2-3	TRBV5-6	.	TGTGCCAGCAGCTTCGGGCTAGCGATGAGCACAGATACGCAGTATTTT	CASSFGLAMSTDTQYF
TRBD1	TRBJ2-5	TRBV4-2	.	TGTGCCAGCAGCCAAGCGGGGGACAGGGAAGAGACCCAGTACTTC	CASSQAGDREETQYF
.	TRBJ2-3	TRBV4-1	few	TGCGCCAGCAGCCCCCAGGAGACCAACTCTGGGGATACGCAGTATTTT	CASSPQETNSGDTQYF
.	TRBJ1-3	TRBV7-9	.	TGTGCCAGCAGCGAGAAAGGGGTCACTGGAAACACCATATATTTT	CASSEKGVTGNTIYF
.	TRBJ2-1	TRBV5-4	many	TGTGCCAGCAGCTTGGTGGCGAATGAGCAGTTCTTC	CASSLVANEQFF
.	TRBJ2-5	TRBV5-6	many	TGTGCCAGCAGCTTGGCCAGGGCATCACGGTCGGGTGGAGAGACCCAGTACTTC	CASSLARASRSGGETQYF
.	TRBJ2-1	TRBV7-2	few	TGTGCCAGCAGCTTAGGAGGGATAAACAATGAGCAGTTCTTC	CASSLGGINNEQFF
TRBD1	TRBJ2-3	TRBV7-8	.	TGTGCCAGCACCTCCTGGACAGGGGTTGCAGATACGCAGTATTTT	CASTSWTGVADTQYF
TRBD1	TRBJ2-1	TRBV12-3/TRBV12-4	few	TGTGCCAGCAGTGTCCGGGACAGGGCGGGGAATGAGCAGTTCTTC	CASSVRDRAGNEQFF
.	TRBJ2-3	TRBV3-2	few	TGTGCCAGCAGCCCGACCGGGACAGCCTCTAGCACAGATACGCAGTATTTT	CASSPTGTASSTDTQYF
TRBD1	TRBJ1-5	TRBV9	.	TGTGCCAGCAGCGCAATACTGACAGGGGACGGGTCGGGGAGAATTAATCAGCCCCAGCATTTT	CASSAILTGDGSGRINQPQHF
TRBD1	TRBJ2-1	TRBV2	.	TGTGCCACCGCCGGGACAGGCACCTACAATGAGCAGTTCTTC	CATAGTGTYNEQFF
.	TRBJ1-2	TRBV29-1	many	TGCAGCGTTTACCCTACCTCAGGGACCTTTTATGGCTACACCTTC	CSVYPTSGTFYGYTF
.	TRBJ1-3	TRBV25-1	few	TGTGCCAGCAGTGAAGTCAACAGGGAGGAAAACACCATATATTTT	CASSEVNREENTIYF
.	TRBJ2-3	TRBV7-8	few	TGTGCCAGCAGCTTACTCCTAGGGAGTGAAGATACGCAGTATTTT	CASSLLLGSEDTQYF
TRBD2	TRBJ2-6	TRBV28	few	TGTGCCAGCAGCCCGGGGGGGTCCTCTGGGGCCAACGTCCTGACTTTC	CASSPGGSSGANVLTF
.	TRBJ1-1	TRBV12-3/TRBV12-4	few	TGTGCCAGCAGCTCCTGGGGATGGTGGGAAACTGAAGCTTTCTTT	CASSSWGWWETEAFF
TRBD2	TRBJ2-1	TRBV6-5	.	TGTGCCAGCAGAGCTAGCGGGGGTTCCTACAATGAGCAGTTCTTC	CASRASGGSYNEQFF
TRBD1	TRBJ2-3	TRBV24-1	.	TGTGCCACCGGTGATATAGGACAGGGCACAGATACGCAGTATTTT	CATGDIGQGTDTQYF
.	TRBJ2-5	TRBV7-2	few	TGTGCCAGCAGCTTATTTCCGAGGGGGGAGACCCAGTACTTC	CASSLFPRGETQYF
.	TRBJ1-1	TRBV5-1	many	TGCGCCAGCAGCTTGGGGGCGGAGGCTGAAGCTTTCTTT	CASSLGAEAEAFF
TRBD2	TRBJ2-1	TRBV5-6	.	TGTGCCAGCAGACCCAGGGGACTAGCGGCTGTTTACAATGAGCAGTTCTTC	CASRPRGLAAVYNEQFF
TRBD2	TRBJ2-7	TRBV7-9	many	TGTGCCAGCAGCTTAGGGGGAGGGAGAGCCTCCTACGAGCAGTACTTC	CASSLGGGRASYEQYF
TRBD1	TRBJ1-5	TRBV5-1	many	TGCGCCAGCAGCTTCGGCCAGGGGGGTCAGCCCCAGCATTTT	CASSFGQGGQPQHF
TRBD1	TRBJ1-4	TRBV7-8	few	TGTGCCAGCAGCTTGGACCGGGACAGGGGGCGTATAGGTGAAAAACTGTTTTTT	CASSLDRDRGRIGEKLFF
.	TRBJ2-5	TRBV5-1	many	TGCGCCAGCAGGTGGTCTGGGAAAGAGACCCAGTACTTC	CASRWSGKETQYF